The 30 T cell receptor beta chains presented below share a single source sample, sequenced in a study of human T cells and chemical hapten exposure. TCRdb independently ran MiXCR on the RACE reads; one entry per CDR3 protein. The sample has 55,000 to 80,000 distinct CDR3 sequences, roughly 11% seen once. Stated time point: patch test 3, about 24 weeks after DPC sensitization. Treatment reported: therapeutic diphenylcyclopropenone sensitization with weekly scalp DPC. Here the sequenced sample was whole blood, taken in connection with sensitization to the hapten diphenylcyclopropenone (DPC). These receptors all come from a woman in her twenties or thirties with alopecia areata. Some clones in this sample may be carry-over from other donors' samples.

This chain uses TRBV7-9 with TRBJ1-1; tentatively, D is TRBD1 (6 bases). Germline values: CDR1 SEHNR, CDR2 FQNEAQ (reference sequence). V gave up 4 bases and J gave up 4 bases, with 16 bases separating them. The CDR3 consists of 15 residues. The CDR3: CASSSLTGLGTEAFF. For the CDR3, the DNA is TGTGCCAGCAGCTCCCTAACAGGGTTGGGCACTGAAGCTTTCTTT.

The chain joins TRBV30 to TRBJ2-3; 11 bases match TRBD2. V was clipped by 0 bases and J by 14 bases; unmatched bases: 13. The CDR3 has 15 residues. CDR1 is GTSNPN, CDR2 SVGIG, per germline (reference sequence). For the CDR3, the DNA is TGTGCCTGGAGTGTACTAGCGGGGGCCTCTTCCAGTGGGTATTTT. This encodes CAWSVLAGASSSGYF.

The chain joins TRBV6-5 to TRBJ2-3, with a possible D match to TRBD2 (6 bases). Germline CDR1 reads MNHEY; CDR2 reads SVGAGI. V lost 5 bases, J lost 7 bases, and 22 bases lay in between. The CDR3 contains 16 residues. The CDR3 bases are TGTGCCAGCAGTCGAGAGGCGGGGCTACCACATCATACGCAGTATTTT. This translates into CASSREAGLPHHTQYF.

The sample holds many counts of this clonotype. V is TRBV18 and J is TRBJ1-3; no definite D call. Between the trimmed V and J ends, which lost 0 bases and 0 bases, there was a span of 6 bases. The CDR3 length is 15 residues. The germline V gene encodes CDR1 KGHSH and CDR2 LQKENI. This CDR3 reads CASSPPSFSGNTIYF. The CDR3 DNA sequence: TGTGCCAGCTCACCACCGAGTTTCTCTGGAAACACCATATATTTT.

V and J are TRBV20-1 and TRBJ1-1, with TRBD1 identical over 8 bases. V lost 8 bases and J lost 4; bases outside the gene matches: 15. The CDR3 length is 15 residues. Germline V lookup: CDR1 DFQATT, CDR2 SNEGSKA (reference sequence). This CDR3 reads CSTPRTGFGGTEAFF. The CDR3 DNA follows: TGCAGTACGCCGAGGACAGGGTTTGGGGGCACTGAAGCTTTCTTT.

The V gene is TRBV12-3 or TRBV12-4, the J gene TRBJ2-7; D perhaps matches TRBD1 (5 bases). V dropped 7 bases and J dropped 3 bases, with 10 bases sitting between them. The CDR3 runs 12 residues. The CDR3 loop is CASTMQGYEQYF. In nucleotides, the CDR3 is TGTGCCAGCACCATGCAGGGCTACGAGCAGTACTTC.

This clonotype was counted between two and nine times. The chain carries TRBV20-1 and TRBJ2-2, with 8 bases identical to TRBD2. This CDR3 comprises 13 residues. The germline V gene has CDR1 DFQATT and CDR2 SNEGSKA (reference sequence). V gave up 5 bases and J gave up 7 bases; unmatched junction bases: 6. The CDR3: CSAVGLAGGELFF. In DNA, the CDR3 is TGCAGTGCTGTAGGACTAGCAGGCGGGGAGCTGTTTTTT.

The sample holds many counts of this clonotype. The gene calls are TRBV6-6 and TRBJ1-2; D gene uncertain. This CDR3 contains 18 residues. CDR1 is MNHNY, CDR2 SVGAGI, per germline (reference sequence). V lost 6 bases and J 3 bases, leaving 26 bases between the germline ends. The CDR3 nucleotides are TGTGCCAGCAGGCGTCTCGGCACCGGGCCATCTCCTGACTATGGCTACACCTTC. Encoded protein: CASRRLGTGPSPDYGYTF.

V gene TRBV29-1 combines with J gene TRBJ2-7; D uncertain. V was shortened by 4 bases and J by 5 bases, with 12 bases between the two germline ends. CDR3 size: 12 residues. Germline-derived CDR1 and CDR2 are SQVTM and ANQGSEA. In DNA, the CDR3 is TGCAGCGTTGGGAAAGGGTCCGACGAGCAGTACTTC. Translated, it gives CSVGKGSDEQYF.

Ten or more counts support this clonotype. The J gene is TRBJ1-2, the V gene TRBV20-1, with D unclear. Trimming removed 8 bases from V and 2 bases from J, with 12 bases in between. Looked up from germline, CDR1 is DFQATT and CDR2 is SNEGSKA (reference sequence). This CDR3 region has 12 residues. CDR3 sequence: CSSQTQNYGYTF. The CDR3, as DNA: TGCAGTTCACAGACCCAAAACTATGGCTACACCTTC.

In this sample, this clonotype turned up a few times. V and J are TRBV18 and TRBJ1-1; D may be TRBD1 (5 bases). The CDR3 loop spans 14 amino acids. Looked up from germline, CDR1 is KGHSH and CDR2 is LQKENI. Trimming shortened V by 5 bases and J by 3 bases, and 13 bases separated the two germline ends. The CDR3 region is CASSFGASHTEAFF. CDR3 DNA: TGTGCCAGCTCATTCGGGGCGTCCCACACTGAAGCTTTCTTT. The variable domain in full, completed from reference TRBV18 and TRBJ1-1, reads NAGVMQNPRHLVRRRGQEARLRCSPMKGHSHVYWYRQLPEEGLKFMVYLQKENIIDESGMPKERFSAEFPKEGPSILRIQQVVRGDSAAYFCASSFGASHTEAFFGQGTRLTVV.

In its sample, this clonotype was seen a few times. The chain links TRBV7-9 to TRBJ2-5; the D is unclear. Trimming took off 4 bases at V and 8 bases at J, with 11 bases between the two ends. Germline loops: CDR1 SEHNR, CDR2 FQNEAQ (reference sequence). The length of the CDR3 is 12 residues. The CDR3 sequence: CASSSLEGTQYF. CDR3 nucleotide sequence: TGTGCCAGCAGCTCGTTGGAAGGAACCCAGTACTTC.

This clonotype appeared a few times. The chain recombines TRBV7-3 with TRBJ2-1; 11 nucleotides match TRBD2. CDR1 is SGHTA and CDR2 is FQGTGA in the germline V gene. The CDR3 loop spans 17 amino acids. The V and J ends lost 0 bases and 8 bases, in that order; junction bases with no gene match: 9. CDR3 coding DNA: TGTGCCAGCAGCTTAACCTCCTCTAGCGGGGGGTTCGATGAGCAGTTCTTC. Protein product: CASSLTSSSGGFDEQFF.

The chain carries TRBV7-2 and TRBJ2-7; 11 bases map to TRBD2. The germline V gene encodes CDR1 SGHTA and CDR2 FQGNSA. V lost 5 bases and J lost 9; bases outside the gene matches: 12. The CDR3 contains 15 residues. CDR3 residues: CASSRGTSGTLMQYF. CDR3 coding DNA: TGTGCCAGCAGCCGGGGGACTAGCGGTACCCTAATGCAGTACTTC.

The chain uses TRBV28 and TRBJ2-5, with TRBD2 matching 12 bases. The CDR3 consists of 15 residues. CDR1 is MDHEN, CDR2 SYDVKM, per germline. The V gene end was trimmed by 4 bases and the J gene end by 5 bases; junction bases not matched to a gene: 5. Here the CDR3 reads CASSYLAGGHETQYF. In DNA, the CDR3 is TGTGCCAGCAGTTATCTAGCGGGGGGGCACGAGACCCAGTACTTC.

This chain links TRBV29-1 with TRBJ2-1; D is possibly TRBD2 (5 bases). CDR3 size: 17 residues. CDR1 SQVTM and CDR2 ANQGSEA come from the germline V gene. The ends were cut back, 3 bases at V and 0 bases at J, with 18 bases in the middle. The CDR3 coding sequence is TGCAGCGTTGACTCTTCTTATGGGAGTCACTCCTACAATGAGCAGTTCTTC. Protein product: CSVDSSYGSHSYNEQFF.

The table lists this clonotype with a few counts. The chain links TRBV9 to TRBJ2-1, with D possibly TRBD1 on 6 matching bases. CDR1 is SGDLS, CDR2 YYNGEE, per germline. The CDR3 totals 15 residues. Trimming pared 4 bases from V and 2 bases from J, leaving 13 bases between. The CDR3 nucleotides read TGTGCCAGCAGCACCCGGGACACCACCTACAATGAGCAGTTCTTC. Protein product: CASSTRDTTYNEQFF.

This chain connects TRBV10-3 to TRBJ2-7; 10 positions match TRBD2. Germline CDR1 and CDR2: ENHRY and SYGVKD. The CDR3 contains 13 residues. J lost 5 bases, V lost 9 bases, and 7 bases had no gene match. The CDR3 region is CAILAGESNEQYF. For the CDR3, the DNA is TGTGCCATTCTAGCGGGAGAATCCAACGAGCAGTACTTC.

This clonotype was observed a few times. CDR3 bases: TGCAGCGTTGGAGTTAATGAAAAACTGTTTTTT. Its translation is CSVGVNEKLFF. The chain recombines TRBV29-1 with TRBJ1-4; D gene unclear. With 4 bases removed from V and 4 bases from J, the gap between germline ends came to 4 bases. Germline CDR1 is SQVTM and CDR2 is ANQGSEA. This CDR3 is built from 11 residues.

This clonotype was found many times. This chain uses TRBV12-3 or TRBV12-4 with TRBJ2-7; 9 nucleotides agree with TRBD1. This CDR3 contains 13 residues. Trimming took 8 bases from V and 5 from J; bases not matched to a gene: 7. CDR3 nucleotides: TGTGCCAGCCGGGGACAGGGTATCCACGAGCAGTACTTC. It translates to CASRGQGIHEQYF.

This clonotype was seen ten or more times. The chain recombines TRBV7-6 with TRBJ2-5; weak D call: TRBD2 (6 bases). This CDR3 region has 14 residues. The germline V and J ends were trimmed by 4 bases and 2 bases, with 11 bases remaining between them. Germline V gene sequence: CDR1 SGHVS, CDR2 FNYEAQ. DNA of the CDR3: TGTGCCAGCAGCTGGCTGGACTATCAAGAGACCCAGTACTTC. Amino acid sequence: CASSWLDYQETQYF.

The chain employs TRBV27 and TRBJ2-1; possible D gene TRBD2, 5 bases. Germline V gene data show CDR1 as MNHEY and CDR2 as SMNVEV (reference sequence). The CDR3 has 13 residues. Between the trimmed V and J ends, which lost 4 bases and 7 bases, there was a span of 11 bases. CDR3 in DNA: TGTGCCAGCAGTTCCCCCCCGGGGAATGAGCAGTTCTTC. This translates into CASSSPPGNEQFF.

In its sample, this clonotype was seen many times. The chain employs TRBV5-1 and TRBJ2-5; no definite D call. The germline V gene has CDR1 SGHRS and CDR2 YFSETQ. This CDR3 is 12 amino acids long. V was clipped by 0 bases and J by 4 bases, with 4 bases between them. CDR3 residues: CASSLEAETQYF. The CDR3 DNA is TGCGCCAGCAGCTTGGAAGCAGAGACCCAGTACTTC.

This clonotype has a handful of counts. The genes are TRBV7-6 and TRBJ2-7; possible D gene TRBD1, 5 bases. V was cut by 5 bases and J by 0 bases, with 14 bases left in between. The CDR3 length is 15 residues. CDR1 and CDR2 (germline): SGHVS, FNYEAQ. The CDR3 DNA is TGTGCCAGCAGCCCTCAGGGCCGAAGCTCCTACGAGCAGTACTTC. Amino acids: CASSPQGRSSYEQYF.

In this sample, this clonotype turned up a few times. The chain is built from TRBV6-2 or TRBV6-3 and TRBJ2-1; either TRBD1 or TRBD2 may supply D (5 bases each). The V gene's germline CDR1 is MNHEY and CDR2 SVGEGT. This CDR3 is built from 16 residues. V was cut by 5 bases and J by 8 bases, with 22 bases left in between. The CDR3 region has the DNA TGTGCCAGCAGTCAGAACCCCGGTTCAGGGACCGATGAGCAGTTCTTC. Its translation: CASSQNPGSGTDEQFF.

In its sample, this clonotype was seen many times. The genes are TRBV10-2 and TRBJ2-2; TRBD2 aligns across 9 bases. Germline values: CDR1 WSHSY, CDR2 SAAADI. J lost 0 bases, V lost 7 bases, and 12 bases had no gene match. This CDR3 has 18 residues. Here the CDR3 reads CASTPTSGASANTGELFF. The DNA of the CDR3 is TGCGCCAGCACCCCGACTAGCGGAGCAAGCGCGAACACCGGGGAGCTGTTTTTT.

CDR3 residues: CSVDETDRAFF. DNA of the CDR3: TGCAGCGTTGATGAGACAGATCGGGCTTTCTTT. V is TRBV29-1 and J is TRBJ1-1; D might be TRBD1 (5 bases). From germline, CDR1 is SQVTM and CDR2 ANQGSEA. This CDR3 has 11 amino acids. Trimming removed 3 bases from V and 11 bases from J, with 13 bases in between.

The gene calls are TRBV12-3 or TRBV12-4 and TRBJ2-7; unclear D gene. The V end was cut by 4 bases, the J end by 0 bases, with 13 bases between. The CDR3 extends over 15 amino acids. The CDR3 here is CASSSPARNSYEQYF. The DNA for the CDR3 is TGTGCCAGCAGTTCTCCCGCGCGGAACTCCTACGAGCAGTACTTC.

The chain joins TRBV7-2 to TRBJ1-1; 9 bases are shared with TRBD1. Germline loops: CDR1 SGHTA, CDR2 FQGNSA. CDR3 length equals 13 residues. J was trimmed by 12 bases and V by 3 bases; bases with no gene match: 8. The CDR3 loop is CASSFPHRGLPFF. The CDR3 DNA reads TGTGCCAGCAGCTTCCCCCACAGGGGGCTTCCTTTCTTT.

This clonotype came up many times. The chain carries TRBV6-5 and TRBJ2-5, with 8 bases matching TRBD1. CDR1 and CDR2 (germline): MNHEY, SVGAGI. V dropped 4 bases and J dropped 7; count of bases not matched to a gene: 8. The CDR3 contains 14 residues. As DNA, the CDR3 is TGTGCCAGCAGTTTCGGACAGGGCCTAGGGACCCAGTACTTC. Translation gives CASSFGQGLGTQYF.